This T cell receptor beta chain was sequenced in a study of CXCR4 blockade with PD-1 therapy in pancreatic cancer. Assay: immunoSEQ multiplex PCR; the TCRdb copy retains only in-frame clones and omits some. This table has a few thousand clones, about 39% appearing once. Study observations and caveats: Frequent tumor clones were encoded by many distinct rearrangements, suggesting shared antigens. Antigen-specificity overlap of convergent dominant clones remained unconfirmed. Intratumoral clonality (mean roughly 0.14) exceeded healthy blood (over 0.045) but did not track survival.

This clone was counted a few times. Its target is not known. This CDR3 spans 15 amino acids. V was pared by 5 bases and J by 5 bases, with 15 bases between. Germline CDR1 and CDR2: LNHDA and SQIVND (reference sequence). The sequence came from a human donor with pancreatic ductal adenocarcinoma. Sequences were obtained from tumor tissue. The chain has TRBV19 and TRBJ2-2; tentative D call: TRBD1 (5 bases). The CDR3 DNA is TGTGCCAGTAGTCCCCTCCAGGGCAGTACCGGGGAGCTGTTTTTT. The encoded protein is CASSPLQGSTGELFF.